This TCR beta chain stems from a study of T cells in Graves' hyperthyroidism and ophthalmopathy. Comments on this clonotype: Its antigen remains unknown.

Researchers barred patients who had uncontrolled infection, other autoimmune disease, pregnancy or lactation. CDR3 length equals 15 residues. V dropped 0 bases and J dropped 2 bases, with 9 bases sitting between them. Looked up from germline, CDR1 is SGHRS and CDR2 is YFSETQ. The study's findings and limits: Most thyroid clonotypes with frequency above 0.001 were detected in blood. Ophthalmopathy cases were set apart from stable hyperthyroidism by a 13 V-J model. The model's output predicted ophthalmopathy at a median of roughly seven months prior to onset.

RNA transcripts were the template for amplifying TCR beta CDR3 regions. A first-round RT-PCR of the TCR CDR3 used the HTBI primer set. A single record per CDR3 protein comes from TCRdb applying MiXCR to the multiplex PCR reads. The sample carries some 350,000 distinct CDR3 sequences, around 15% recorded once. This TCR was recovered from an older woman with Graves' ophthalmopathy. V is TRBV5-1 and J is TRBJ1-3, with D maybe TRBD1 (5 bases). The sample comprised blood. The CDR3 region is CASSLAGGTGNTIYF. The CDR3 region has the DNA TGCGCCAGCAGCTTGGCGGGGGGAACTGGAAACACCATATATTTT.